These T cell receptor beta chains were read from a single sample in a study of CD8 T cells in ankylosing spondylitis. TCRdb recomputed calls from the 5' RACE reads with MiXCR, one row per CDR3 protein. The sample yields 350,000 or so distinct CDR3 sequences, 6.5% to 10% seen once. Input material: blood, either unsorted or a sorted T cell fraction (not recorded which). These receptors originate from a male donor with ankylosing spondylitis. Each CDR3 is given with its conserved first and last residue. The D gene is left open where the match is weak. Size tells how often a clone was seen (once, few, many) or the class of an expanded clone, and some rows leave it out.

d_gene: TRBD2; abundance: few; v_gene: TRBV4-1; j_gene: TRBJ2-6; CDR3nt: TGCGCCAGCAGCCAAGTCTTAGCGGGAGGGAGGACTGGGGCCAACGTCCTGACTTTC; CDR3aa: CASSQVLAGGRTGANVLTF
d_gene: NA; abundance: many; v_gene: TRBV27; j_gene: TRBJ1-6; CDR3nt: TGTGCCAGCAGTTTGGGGGATTATAATTCACCCCTCCACTTT; CDR3aa: CASSLGDYNSPLHF
d_gene: TRBD1; abundance: few; v_gene: TRBV18; j_gene: TRBJ2-3; CDR3nt: TGTGCCAGCTCAGGGGCGCGACAGGGAGTGGACACAGATACGCAGTATTTT; CDR3aa: CASSGARQGVDTDTQYF
d_gene: NA; abundance: few; v_gene: TRBV20-1; j_gene: TRBJ2-2; CDR3nt: TGCAGTGCTAGAGAAAAAACCCGTCGGACCGGGGAGCTGTTTTTT; CDR3aa: CSAREKTRRTGELFF
d_gene: NA; abundance: NA; v_gene: TRBV28; j_gene: TRBJ2-2; CDR3nt: TGTGCCAGCAGTTTTCTGGGGACACCGAGCACCGGGGAGCTGTTTTTT; CDR3aa: CASSFLGTPSTGELFF
d_gene: NA; abundance: few; v_gene: TRBV3-1; j_gene: TRBJ2-5; CDR3nt: TGTGCCAGCAGCCAAGTGGGGGGCGAAGAGACCCAGTACTTC; CDR3aa: CASSQVGGEETQYF
d_gene: TRBD1; abundance: NA; v_gene: TRBV7-2; j_gene: TRBJ2-5; CDR3nt: TGTGCCAGCGGACTGACAGGGCTCCAGTACTTC; CDR3aa: CASGLTGLQYF
d_gene: NA; abundance: NA; v_gene: TRBV7-8; j_gene: TRBJ1-1; CDR3nt: TGTGCCAGCAGCCCAGCAGCAGCGCCGGTGTGGGCTTTCTTT; CDR3aa: CASSPAAAPVWAFF
d_gene: NA; abundance: few; v_gene: TRBV12-3/TRBV12-4; j_gene: TRBJ2-6; CDR3nt: TGTGCCAGTAGTTTTTGGAACTCTGGGGCCAACGTCCTGACTTTC; CDR3aa: CASSFWNSGANVLTF
d_gene: TRBD2; abundance: NA; v_gene: TRBV20-1; j_gene: TRBJ2-1; CDR3nt: TGCAGTGCTAGAGCATTGGCGGGGGGATACAATGAGCGGTTCTTC; CDR3aa: CSARALAGGYNERFF
d_gene: TRBD1; abundance: NA; v_gene: TRBV12-3/TRBV12-4; j_gene: TRBJ1-6; CDR3nt: TGTGCCAGCAGTTTGGACAGGGGTGATAATTCACCCCTCCACTTT; CDR3aa: CASSLDRGDNSPLHF
d_gene: NA; abundance: NA; v_gene: TRBV27; j_gene: TRBJ2-1; CDR3nt: TGTGCCAGCAGTACTTATAAATCCGCCAATGAGCAGTTCTTC; CDR3aa: CASSTYKSANEQFF
d_gene: TRBD2; abundance: many; v_gene: TRBV6-1; j_gene: TRBJ2-7; CDR3nt: TGTGCCAGCAGTCGGGGACTAGCGGCCGACTCCTACGAGCAGTACTTC; CDR3aa: CASSRGLAADSYEQYF
d_gene: TRBD2; abundance: few; v_gene: TRBV5-4; j_gene: TRBJ2-3; CDR3nt: TGTGCCAGCAGCTTTCCGCGTAAGCTGGCGGGAGGGCCTGTGGGCACAGATACGCAGTATTTT; CDR3aa: CASSFPRKLAGGPVGTDTQYF
d_gene: TRBD1; abundance: few; v_gene: TRBV4-3; j_gene: TRBJ1-1; CDR3nt: TGCGCCAGCAGCCAAGACAGGGGGCATAATGAAGCTTTCTTT; CDR3aa: CASSQDRGHNEAFF
d_gene: TRBD1; abundance: NA; v_gene: TRBV11-2; j_gene: TRBJ1-4; CDR3nt: TGTGCCAGCAGCCAGAGACAGGGGCGAGAAACTAATGAAAAACTGTTTTTT; CDR3aa: CASSQRQGRETNEKLFF
d_gene: NA; abundance: few; v_gene: TRBV11-2; j_gene: TRBJ1-1; CDR3nt: TGTGCCAGCAGCCAGGGGCTTTCAGATGCATTCGGAGCTTTCTTT; CDR3aa: CASSQGLSDAFGAFF
d_gene: NA; abundance: many; v_gene: TRBV7-9; j_gene: TRBJ1-2; CDR3nt: TGTGTTACAGGGCGGACTCTCTATGGCTACACCTTC; CDR3aa: CVTGRTLYGYTF
d_gene: NA; abundance: NA; v_gene: TRBV7-7; j_gene: TRBJ2-5; CDR3nt: TGTGCCAGCAGCGGTACAGCGCAAGAGACCCAGTACTTC; CDR3aa: CASSGTAQETQYF
d_gene: NA; abundance: few; v_gene: TRBV20-1; j_gene: TRBJ2-7; CDR3nt: TGCAGTGCCACCGGGACATACTACGAGCAGTACTTC; CDR3aa: CSATGTYYEQYF
d_gene: NA; abundance: few; v_gene: TRBV14; j_gene: TRBJ1-1; CDR3nt: TGTGCCAGCAGCCGTGGACACGCGAACACTGAAGCTTTCTTT; CDR3aa: CASSRGHANTEAFF
d_gene: TRBD2; abundance: few; v_gene: TRBV3-1; j_gene: TRBJ2-5; CDR3nt: TGTGCCAGCAACCAACTAGCGGGAGCCCAAGAGACCCAGTACTTC; CDR3aa: CASNQLAGAQETQYF
d_gene: NA; abundance: NA; v_gene: TRBV5-1; j_gene: TRBJ2-7; CDR3nt: TGCGCCAGCAGCCGGTCAGGGTCCTCCTACGAGCAGTACTTC; CDR3aa: CASSRSGSSYEQYF